These T cell receptor beta chains were read from a single sample in a study of T cells expressing NK-cell markers. After re-calling the 5' RACE reads, TCRdb lists one entry per CDR3 protein, DNA absent. Listed are about 400,000 distinct CDR3 sequences; 9.5% to 12% falls within the top ten. The sequenced sample consisted of blood T cells: a sorted CD56 or NKG2C T cell subset, CD4+ or CD8+ T cells, or bulk PBMC T cells (not recorded which). The receptors stem from a woman aged 45-60 years in good health. Both conserved end residues are part of each CDR3.

J: TRBJ2-7; V: TRBV4-1; CDR3: CASSQEFYEQYF
J: TRBJ2-7; V: TRBV5-1; CDR3: CASSPDNPSYEQYF
J: TRBJ2-5; V: TRBV19; CDR3: CASSIDGFGDRGFGETQYF
J: TRBJ1-5; V: TRBV10-2; CDR3: CASSEGEKTQPQHF
J: TRBJ2-3; V: TRBV4-1; CDR3: CASSRDLAGELYTQYF
J: TRBJ2-4; V: TRBV12-3/TRBV12-4; CDR3: CASRGQGGKNIQYF
J: TRBJ2-4; V: TRBV7-2; CDR3: CASSLGDKNIQYF
J: TRBJ2-3; V: TRBV12-3/TRBV12-4; CDR3: CASSAESWSTDTQYF
J: TRBJ2-1; V: TRBV11-3; CDR3: CASSRSGTSYEQFF
J: TRBJ2-5; V: TRBV12-3/TRBV12-4; CDR3: CASSRLEKRETQYF
J: TRBJ2-1; V: TRBV5-1; CDR3: CASSLEARIGNEQFF
J: TRBJ2-2; V: TRBV20-1; CDR3: CSAARPSGGRNTGELFF
J: TRBJ2-1; V: TRBV18; CDR3: CASSPSKGTSGSHEQFF
J: TRBJ1-2; V: TRBV14; CDR3: CASSDGRRTISYTF
J: TRBJ2-3; V: TRBV27; CDR3: CASSEHPMGGTDTQYF
J: TRBJ2-1; V: TRBV7-2; CDR3: CASRPELVPYNEQFF
J: TRBJ1-5; V: TRBV5-6; CDR3: CASSLNRAFNQPQHF
J: TRBJ2-1; V: TRBV5-1; CDR3: CASSLGPNSYNEQFF
J: TRBJ2-1; V: TRBV20-1; CDR3: CSALGGGHIYEQFF
J: TRBJ2-3; V: TRBV5-1; CDR3: CASSLFWREGTDTQYF
J: TRBJ2-3; V: TRBV3-1; CDR3: CASRPSGGGNTQYF
J: TRBJ2-7; V: TRBV11-1; CDR3: CASSARIAGVGYEQYF
J: TRBJ2-3; V: TRBV7-2; CDR3: CASSLQRGLDTQYF
J: TRBJ2-6; V: TRBV7-2; CDR3: CASSQISGLHSGANVLTF
J: TRBJ1-5; V: TRBV24-1; CDR3: CATSLGYSNQPQHF
J: TRBJ1-2; V: TRBV12-3/TRBV12-4; CDR3: CASSFGRGYYGYTF
J: TRBJ2-1; V: TRBV20-1; CDR3: CSARDPGLAGGKWPYNEQFF
J: TRBJ2-1; V: TRBV5-1; CDR3: CASVLGGPYNEQFF
J: TRBJ1-5; V: TRBV7-8; CDR3: CASSRGTRTQHF